Following are 12 T cell receptor beta chains from one sample sequenced in a study of neoadjuvant anti-PD-1 for oral cavity cancer. The data were produced by immunoSEQ multiplex PCR, yet TCRdb's version contains in-frame clones alone and is incomplete. The table records some 7,300 clones, around 48% of them present only once. The sequencing here drew on tumor tissue, taken before nivolumab (anti-PD-1) treatment. These receptors were taken from a person aged 40-85 years with oral cavity squamous cell carcinoma.

The chain combines TRBV9 with TRBJ1-1; D is unclear. The germline CDR1 and CDR2 sequences are SGDLS and YYNGEE. V dropped 0 bases and J dropped 1 base, with 7 bases sitting between them. There are 14 residues in the CDR3. The CDR3 is CASSVGMANTEAFF. CDR3 DNA: TGTGCCAGCAGCGTAGGTATGGCGAACACTGAAGCTTTCTTT.

The rearrangement links TRBV7-2 to TRBJ1-4; no clear D. CDR1 and CDR2 from the germline V gene are SGHTA and FQGNSA. V shed 5 bases and J shed 8 bases, with 15 bases lying between them. The CDR3 totals 14 residues. The CDR3 loop is CASSRNSASEKLFF. DNA of the CDR3: TGTGCCAGCAGCCGCAACTCGGCCTCCGAAAAACTGTTTTTT.

In its sample, this clone was seen a few times. This chain connects TRBV2 to TRBJ1-2, with D unresolved. The CDR3 contains 13 residues. CDR1 is SNHLY and CDR2 is FYNNEI in the germline V gene. Deletions cut 4 bases from V and 13 bases from J, with 19 bases between. The DNA of the CDR3 is TGTGCCAGCAGTGCCGGGGAGACCAACGCTATCACCTTC. This codes for CASSAGETNAITF.

By its share, this clone is hyperexpanded. The gene calls are TRBV21-1 and TRBJ1-5; whether TRBD1, the table's D call, matches the DNA was not checked. TRBV21-1 is a listed pseudogene. This CDR3 contains 16 residues. CDR3 in amino acids: CASSAGQGARGQPQHF. DNA for the CDR3: TGTGCCAGCAGCGCGGGACAGGGGGCTCGTGGTCAGCCCCAGCATTTT.

This clone is medium-sized (0.01 to 0.1%) within its sample. The chain combines TRBV28 with TRBJ1-5; tentative D call: TRBD1 (6 bases). The CDR3 is made up of 13 amino acids. Between the trimmed V and J ends, which lost 10 bases and 3 bases, there was a span of 13 bases. From germline, CDR1 is MDHEN and CDR2 SYDVKM. The CDR3 coding sequence is TGTGCCACGGGACAAGTCTCCAATCAGCCCCAGCATTTT. It encodes CATGQVSNQPQHF.

The chain joins TRBV5-1 to TRBJ2-1, with 16 bases that match TRBD2. Germline V gives CDR1 SGHRS, CDR2 YFSETQ. V was pared by 4 bases and J by 0 bases, with 7 bases of the junction left unmatched. The length of the CDR3 is 19 residues. The CDR3 DNA reads TGCGCCAGCAGCCCGGGACTAGCGGGGGGGCCTAGCTCCTACAATGAGCAGTTCTTC. Translation gives CASSPGLAGGPSSYNEQFF. Full variable domain (outside the CDR3, taken from reference TRBV5-1 and TRBJ2-1): KAGVTQTPRYLIKTRGQQVTLSCSPISGHRSVSWYQQTPGQGLQFLFEYFSETQRNKGNFPGRFSGRQFSNSRSEMNVSTLELGDSALYLCASSPGLAGGPSSYNEQFFGPGTRLTVL.

A few counts support this clone. J is TRBJ2-7 and V is TRBV28, with a possible D match to TRBD2 (7 bases). Germline V gene lookup returns CDR1 MDHEN and CDR2 SYDVKM. The CDR3 is 14 residues long. Deletions cut 2 bases from V and 3 bases from J, with 11 bases between. This CDR3 is CASSLTRGLYEQYF. CDR3 nucleotides: TGTGCCAGCAGTTTAACGCGGGGGCTCTACGAGCAGTACTTC.

Only a few counts were recorded for this clone. The gene calls are TRBV5-6 and TRBJ1-2, with D hard to call. Germline V CDR1 and CDR2: SGHDT, YYEEEE. The CDR3 runs to 14 residues. Deletions cut 4 bases from V and 1 base from J, with 11 bases between. This CDR3 reads CASSPSQLNYGYTF. The CDR3 region has the DNA TGTGCCAGCAGCCCCTCCCAGCTTAACTATGGCTACACCTTC.

The chain is built from TRBV12-5 and TRBJ1-5; D remains ambiguous. With 5 bases removed from V and 3 bases from J, the gap between germline ends came to 5 bases. Germline loops: CDR1 LGHNT, CDR2 FRNRAP. This CDR3 has 12 amino acids. The CDR3, as DNA: TGTGCTAGTGGTCTACCCAATCAGCCCCAGCATTTT. Its protein product is CASGLPNQPQHF.

This clone appeared a few times. V is TRBV15 and J is TRBJ1-1; 10 bases map to TRBD1. Germline loops: CDR1 LNHNV, CDR2 YYDKDF (reference sequence). The CDR3 consists of 13 residues. Trimming took 6 bases from V and 4 from J; bases not matched to a gene: 2. Here the CDR3 DNA reads TGTGCCACCAGAAGGACAGGGGGCACTGAAGCTTTCTTT. It translates to CATRRTGGTEAFF.

This clone was picked up one time. V gene TRBV19 combines with J gene TRBJ2-3; possible D gene TRBD1, 6 bases. The V gene's germline CDR1 is LNHDA and CDR2 SQIVND (reference sequence). This CDR3 comprises 15 residues. Deletions cut 5 bases from V and 1 base from J, with 13 bases between. CDR3 sequence (DNA): TGTGCCAGTAGTTACAGGGTTTCTGGCACAGATACGCAGTATTTT. This sequence encodes CASSYRVSGTDTQYF.

By its share, this clone is medium-sized. The gene calls are TRBV7-9 and TRBJ2-5, with D perhaps matching TRBD1 or TRBD2 (7 bases each). Trimming removed 4 bases at V and 5 bases at J, with 14 bases between. The germline CDR1 and CDR2 sequences are SEHNR and FQNEAQ (reference sequence). The CDR3 totals 14 residues. The CDR3 reads CASSWGTAGETQYF. CDR3 nucleotides: TGTGCCAGCAGCTGGGGGACAGCGGGGGAGACCCAGTACTTC.